The clone carrying this T cell receptor beta chain was seen at least ten times. Its antigen is undetermined. Time point specified: patch test 2, 6 weeks after DPC sensitization. Treatment reported: therapeutic diphenylcyclopropenone sensitization with weekly scalp DPC. The study enrolled 18 to 70-year-old alopecia patients suitable for DPC. This sample was included in a study of human T cells and chemical hapten exposure. Study-wide background: The sensitizer, 2% DPC, was used on roughly 2 cm by roughly 2 cm of upper inner arm skin.

Unique molecular identifiers were attached to individual cDNA molecules during library preparation. TCRdb itself ran the RACE reads through MiXCR, one entry per CDR3 protein. The sample lists some 44,000 distinct CDR3 sequences, approximately 9% occurring once. The ends lost 0 bases at V and 6 bases at J; junction bases unmatched: 1. Germline CDR1 and CDR2: MRHNA and SNTAGT. The CDR3 spans 15 residues. Points from the study as a whole: Patch test score rose with PT1 expanded TCRs, significant at 8, 16, 32, not 4.

This chain joins TRBV6-4 and TRBJ2-1; 11 bases are shared with TRBD2. This clonotype was sampled from a woman aged 40 to 50 with alopecia areata. Some clones in this sample may be carry-over from other donors' samples. This sample comprised whole blood, obtained in connection with sensitization to the hapten diphenylcyclopropenone (DPC). The CDR3 DNA reads TGTGCCAGCAGTGACTCTAGCGGGGGGGCCAATGAGCAGTTCTTC. This codes for CASSDSSGGANEQFF.